These 21 T cell receptor beta chains were sequenced from one sample in a study of T-cell reconstitution after alpha-beta-depleted transplantation in children. Unique molecular identifiers tagged the TCRbeta library. TCRdb re-called the PCR reads with MiXCR, one entry per CDR3 protein. This table has about 610,000 distinct CDR3 sequences, more than 9% appearing once. The starting material was PBMCs from the stem cell graft donor, obtained from the stem cell graft. The origin of the receptors is a human donor who donated a stem cell graft to a child with acute myeloid leukemia.

This clonotype was observed a handful of times. This chain links TRBV7-8 with TRBJ2-1; no definite D call. Germline V gene lookup returns CDR1 SGHVS and CDR2 FQNEAQ. The CDR3 sequence is 15 residues long. V was trimmed by 2 bases and J by 0 bases, leaving 8 bases between them. The CDR3 sequence: CASSLRESSYNEQFF. CDR3 coding DNA: TGTGCCAGCAGCTTAAGAGAAAGCTCCTACAATGAGCAGTTCTTC.

This clonotype occurred a few times. The genes are TRBV28 and TRBJ2-3, with 9 bases aligning to TRBD1. The CDR3 has 14 residues. The V segment lost 6 bases and the J segment 6 bases; nucleotides outside the gene matches: 7. Germline values: CDR1 MDHEN, CDR2 SYDVKM. The chain's CDR3 is CASSFTGGYDTQYF. CDR3 bases: TGTGCCAGCAGCTTTACAGGGGGCTACGATACGCAGTATTTT.

This clonotype was observed a handful of times. The chain has TRBV6-1 and TRBJ2-3; D perhaps matches TRBD1 (5 bases). Trimming stripped 6 bases from V and 0 bases from J, with 13 bases between. This CDR3 comprises 15 residues. Germline V CDR1 and CDR2: MNHNS, SASEGT. The CDR3: CASSSRGASTDTQYF. As DNA, the CDR3 is TGTGCCAGCAGCTCTAGGGGTGCTAGCACAGATACGCAGTATTTT.

This clonotype appeared many times. CDR3 in amino acids: CASSLAGQAGVKNIQYF. The CDR3 DNA reads as TGTGCCAGCAGCTTAGCGGGGCAAGCGGGAGTAAAAAACATTCAGTACTTC. The chain is built from TRBV7-2 and TRBJ2-4, with 8 bases identical to TRBD2. Germline CDR1 reads SGHTA; CDR2 reads FQGNSA. With V trimmed by 0 bases and J by 4 bases, 8 bases remained unmatched. The CDR3 covers 17 residues.

In the case of this clonotype: At one of its ends the junction is not consistent with the germline gene, which may arise from a read error. The chain uses TRBV4-2 and TRBJ2-5; the match to TRBD2 covers 7 bases. The CDR3 runs 14 residues. Germline-derived CDR1 and CDR2 are LGHNA and YNFKEQ. The CDR3 region is CASSQGGGQETQYF. DNA for the CDR3: TGCGCCAGCAGCCAGGGCGGGGGCCAAGAGACCCAGTACTTC.

In this sample, this clonotype turned up many times. The chain is built from TRBV20-1 and TRBJ2-3; 7 nucleotides agree with TRBD2. Germline V CDR1 and CDR2: DFQATT, SNEGSKA (reference sequence). V shed 3 bases and J 3 bases; nucleotides not matched to a gene: 3. This CDR3 is 13 amino acids long. The CDR3 reads CSASVGGTDTQYF. In DNA, the CDR3 is TGCAGTGCTAGCGTGGGGGGGACAGATACGCAGTATTTT.

This clonotype was seen a handful of times. The chain links TRBV5-4 to TRBJ1-1; D unclear. The CDR3 is 16 residues long. Germline CDR1 reads SGHNT; CDR2 reads YYREEE (reference sequence). The V end lost 4 bases, the J end lost 7 bases, and 23 bases lay between the germline ends. CDR3 sequence reads: CASSPIDGVVVGEAFF. The CDR3 DNA is TGTGCCAGCAGCCCCATCGATGGGGTTGTAGTGGGTGAAGCTTTCTTT.

This clonotype came up a few times. The chain is built from TRBV14 and TRBJ2-3; D not resolved. Per the germline V gene, CDR1 is SGHDN and CDR2 is FVKESK. The CDR3 sequence is 12 residues long. V was clipped by 1 base and J by 12 bases, with 11 bases between them. The CDR3, as DNA: TGTGCCAGCAGCCAAGTCGGGTCTAGTCAGTATTTT. Its translation is CASSQVGSSQYF.

This clonotype was recorded a few times. CDR3 in DNA: TGTGCCAGCAGCCCCGACTATTCCTCCTACGAGCAGTACTTC. This gives the protein CASSPDYSSYEQYF. The chain is built from TRBV27 and TRBJ2-7; the D gene is possibly TRBD2 (5 bases). The CDR3 sequence is 14 residues long. Germline CDR1 reads MNHEY; CDR2 reads SMNVEV (reference sequence). V gave up 6 bases and J gave up 0 bases, with 12 bases separating them.

This clonotype came up a few times. The chain couples TRBV5-1 to TRBJ1-2, with D maybe TRBD1 (6 bases). This CDR3 spans 16 amino acids. Per germline, CDR1 SGHRS and CDR2 YFSETQ. V lost 0 bases and J lost 3, with 15 bases in between. CDR3 sequence: CASSLEWGGMDYGYTF. CDR3 bases: TGCGCCAGCAGCTTGGAGTGGGGGGGCATGGACTATGGCTACACCTTC.

This clonotype was seen ten or more times. This chain joins TRBV6-2 or TRBV6-3 and TRBJ2-1, with 11 bases fitting TRBD2. Losses at the gene ends were 6 bases for V and 5 bases for J; bases not matched to a gene: 6. The CDR3 runs 15 residues. Germline V gene sequence: CDR1 MNHEY, CDR2 SVGEGT. The CDR3 loop reads CASSPGLAGHNEQFF. The CDR3 region has the DNA TGTGCCAGCAGCCCCGGACTAGCGGGTCACAATGAGCAGTTCTTC.

Many counts were recorded for this clonotype. V gene TRBV27 combines with J gene TRBJ2-1; D gene ambiguous. CDR3 size: 13 residues. V shed 6 bases and J shed 4 bases, with 10 bases lying between them. Germline V gene data show CDR1 as MNHEY and CDR2 as SMNVEV (reference sequence). The CDR3 bases are TGTGCCAGCAGGGAGAACCTATACAATGAGCAGTTCTTC. Encoded protein: CASRENLYNEQFF.

Only a few counts were recorded for this clonotype. The CDR3 DNA follows: TGCGCCAGCAGCTTGGGTGGAGGCGTAGATACGCAGTATTTT. Translated: CASSLGGGVDTQYF. The genes are TRBV5-1 and TRBJ2-3; D possibly corresponds to TRBD2 (5 bases). From germline, CDR1 is SGHRS and CDR2 YFSETQ. The CDR3 extends over 14 amino acids. V was trimmed by 0 bases and J by 5 bases, leaving 10 bases between them.

This clonotype was counted at least ten times. This chain joins TRBV20-1 and TRBJ1-5; the D is unclear. The CDR3 consists of 12 residues. V lost 5 bases to trimming and J lost 1 base, with 6 bases between them. In germline, CDR1 is DFQATT, CDR2 SNEGSKA (reference sequence). The DNA of the CDR3 is TGCAGTGCTGCTAGGAGCAATCAGCCCCAGCATTTT. Translated, it gives CSAARSNQPQHF.

This clonotype occurred many times. The rearrangement links TRBV6-1 to TRBJ2-7; D possibly corresponds to TRBD1 (5 bases). Trimming stripped 7 bases from V and 8 bases from J, with 15 bases between. The germline gives CDR1 MNHNS, CDR2 SASEGT. The CDR3 is 12 amino acids. The chain's CDR3 is CASIQDTAKQYF. CDR3 bases: TGTGCCAGCATCCAGGACACGGCCAAGCAGTACTTC.

There are many counts of this clonotype. The chain is built from TRBV5-1 and TRBJ2-5; perhaps TRBD2 as D (6 bases). Germline V gives CDR1 SGHRS, CDR2 YFSETQ. The CDR3 totals 14 residues. Trimming cost V 0 bases and J 3 bases, with 9 bases left between them. This CDR3 reads CASSLGGVEETQYF. The CDR3 DNA is TGCGCCAGCAGCTTGGGGGGGGTCGAAGAGACCCAGTACTTC.

This clonotype was found a few times. The chain recombines TRBV29-1 with TRBJ2-1; D is undetermined. Trimming stripped 0 bases from V and 10 bases from J, with 16 bases between. CDR3 length equals 14 residues. Per the germline V gene, CDR1 is SQVTM and CDR2 is ANQGSEA. The DNA of the CDR3 is TGCAGCGTTGAAGATCCCGACCTCCTGGAAGAGCAGTTCTTC. Its translation is CSVEDPDLLEEQFF.

This clonotype appeared a few times. The genes are TRBV12-5 and TRBJ2-3; possibly TRBD2 for D (6 bases). CDR1 LGHNT and CDR2 FRNRAP come from the germline V gene. Deletions cut 0 bases from V and 0 bases from J, with 10 bases between. This CDR3 contains 16 residues. This chain's CDR3 is CASGLVVGTSTDTQYF. CDR3 sequence (DNA): TGTGCTAGTGGTTTGGTAGTAGGGACTAGCACAGATACGCAGTATTTT.

V is TRBV11-2 and J is TRBJ2-2, with D perhaps matching TRBD2 (6 bases). This CDR3 has 18 amino acids. The germline V gene has CDR1 SGHAT and CDR2 FQNNGV. V lost 2 bases and J 7 bases, leaving 23 bases between the germline ends. This chain's CDR3 is CASSLYPPWGEVSGELFF. The CDR3 nucleotides read TGTGCCAGCAGCTTATATCCCCCTTGGGGGGAGGTTAGCGGGGAGCTGTTTTTT.

This chain connects TRBV20-1 to TRBJ2-7; TRBD2 agrees at 11 bases. The CDR3 length is 14 residues. The V and J ends lost 5 bases and 3 bases, in that order; junction bases with no gene match: 6. The germline V gene has CDR1 DFQATT and CDR2 SNEGSKA (reference sequence). The CDR3 here is CSAQSLAGGYEQYF. In nucleotides, the CDR3 is TGCAGTGCTCAATCGCTAGCGGGAGGCTACGAGCAGTACTTC.

The chain has TRBV7-2 and TRBJ2-1; D is unresolved. CDR1 is SGHTA and CDR2 is FQGNSA in the germline V gene. Trimming shortened V by 5 bases and J by 7 bases, and 12 bases separated the two germline ends. The CDR3 is 13 residues long. The CDR3 loop reads CASSPLGWNEQFF. In DNA form, the CDR3 reads TGTGCCAGCAGCCCCTTGGGGTGGAATGAGCAGTTCTTC.